This entry describes one TCR beta chain. No antigen is known for it. This record belongs to a study of CD8 T cells in Susac syndrome. Study-wide points: Susac CD8+ clonal expansion peaked in TEMRA cells and active patients. Around 16 Susac-specific public clones were found in total CD8+ repertoires and 5 or 6 in CD8+ TEMRA repertoires.

Negative isolation was used for CD8+ and CD4+ T cells, and FACS enrichment was applied to TEMRA cells. The RNA, about 0.45 to 1 ug, was put through reverse transcription using random hexamers. TCRdb itself ran the immunoSEQ multiplex PCR reads through MiXCR, one entry per CDR3 protein. The sample lists approximately 190,000 distinct CDR3 sequences; about 95% were seen once. This TCR derives from a human donor with Susac syndrome. The sample consisted of CD8+ T cells from PBMCs.

This chain's CDR3 is CATSRDYVNTEAFF. CDR3 bases: TGTGCCACCAGCAGAGACTATGTGAACACTGAAGCTTTCTTT. The rearrangement uses TRBV15 and TRBJ1-1; D unclear. Trimming stripped 0 bases from V and 0 bases from J, with 5 bases between. The CDR3 runs 14 residues. Germline CDR1 and CDR2: LNHNV and YYDKDF (reference sequence).